This T cell receptor (beta chain) was identified during a study of T cells in Graves' hyperthyroidism and ophthalmopathy. TCR beta CDR3 regions were amplified from RNA transcripts. The HTBI set primed first-round TCR CDR3 RT-PCR. TCRdb reprocessed the multiplex PCR reads via MiXCR and lists one record per CDR3 protein. Of a few hundred thousand distinct CDR3 sequences listed, around a sixth are singletons. The germline CDR1 and CDR2 sequences are KGHSH and LQKENI. Trimming removed 2 bases at V and 3 bases at J, with 14 bases between. The CDR3 is made up of 15 amino acids. This clonotype was seen only a few times.

This sequence joins TRBV18 and TRBJ2-7; TRBD1 or TRBD2 may be the D gene (5 bases each). The source is a woman aged 45-65 years with Graves' hyperthyroidism. The sample consisted of blood. Here the CDR3 reads CASSPIGTGNYEQYF. The DNA for the CDR3 is TGTGCCAGCTCACCAATAGGGACGGGAAACTACGAGCAGTACTTC.